The T cell receptor (beta chain) under discussion was sequenced for a study of cytomegalovirus exposure and HLA in healthy donors. This clone occurred a few times. Its antigen is unidentified. CDR3 length: 16 residues. V was trimmed by 0 bases and J by 0 bases, leaving 10 bases between them. Germline assignment: CDR1 MNHEY and CDR2 SVGAGI. Both 60 Vbeta primers and 13 Jbeta primers went into the PCR. Using immunoSEQ multiplex PCR, the repertoire was profiled, and TCRdb retains in-frame clones only, with some absent. The sample comprises around 150,000 clones, more than 75% of which are singletons, and under 4.5% rests with the top ten. Regarding the study as a whole: Across HLA loci, a later analysis found differing TCR association rates, with DRB1 most and HLA-C fewest. The study carried out a later analysis of TCR beta sequences. It associated approximately 15,000 of them with specific HLA alleles at a false discovery rate of 0.05. A list of 164 TCR beta chains associated with cytomegalovirus was given.

Sequences were obtained from PBMCs. The J gene is TRBJ2-3, the V gene TRBV6-5; a possible D gene is TRBD2 (5 bases). This TCR was recovered from a man aged 18 to 29 in good health and CMV-seronegative. The CDR3 sequence: CASSYSTGISTDTQYF. The CDR3 DNA follows: TGTGCCAGCAGTTACTCGACCGGGATTAGCACAGATACGCAGTATTTT.